What follows describes a single T cell receptor beta chain. The CDR3 is made up of 15 amino acids. J was trimmed by 9 bases and V by 3 bases; bases with no gene match: 8. The germline CDR1 and CDR2 sequences are SGHNT and YENEEA. Authors' analysis steps: Using reference gene primer amplification, nucleated cell counts were estimated. Profiling relied on immunoSEQ multiplex PCR, and the TCRdb table lists in-frame clones only, not all of them. V, J and clone size reflect that table, while D and trimming were determined from the DNA. The sample yields some 370,000 clones, about 89% seen once. This sample was included in a study of blood T cell repertoires in COVID-19. On the study more broadly: COVID-19 samples collected from the United States, Italy and Spain covered acute and convalescent phases. From T cells, B-cell-depleted T cells, or PBMCs came the material, which was cDNA or gDNA.

The V call is TRBV11-3, the J call TRBJ2-1; TRBD2 agrees at 10 bases. The sequenced sample consisted of peripheral blood. This clonotype originated in a man between 35 and 55 years old with acute or convalescent COVID-19. The CDR3 here is CASSFLSGGAAEQFF. In DNA form, the CDR3 reads TGTGCCAGCAGCTTCCTCAGCGGGGGGGCCGCTGAGCAGTTCTTC.